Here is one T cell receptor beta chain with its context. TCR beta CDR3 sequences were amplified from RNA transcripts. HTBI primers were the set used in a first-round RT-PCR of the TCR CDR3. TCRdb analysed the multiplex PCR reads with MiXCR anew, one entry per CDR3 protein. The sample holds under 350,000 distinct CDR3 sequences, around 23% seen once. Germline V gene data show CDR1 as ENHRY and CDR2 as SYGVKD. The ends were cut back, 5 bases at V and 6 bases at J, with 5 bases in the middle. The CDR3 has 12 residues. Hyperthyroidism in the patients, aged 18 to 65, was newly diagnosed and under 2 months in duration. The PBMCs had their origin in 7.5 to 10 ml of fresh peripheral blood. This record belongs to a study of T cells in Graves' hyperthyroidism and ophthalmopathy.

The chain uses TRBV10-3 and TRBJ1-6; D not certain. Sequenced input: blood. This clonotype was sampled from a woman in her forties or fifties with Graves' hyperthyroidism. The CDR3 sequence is CAISSFNSPLHF. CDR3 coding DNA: TGTGCCATCAGTAGTTTTAATTCACCCCTCCACTTT.